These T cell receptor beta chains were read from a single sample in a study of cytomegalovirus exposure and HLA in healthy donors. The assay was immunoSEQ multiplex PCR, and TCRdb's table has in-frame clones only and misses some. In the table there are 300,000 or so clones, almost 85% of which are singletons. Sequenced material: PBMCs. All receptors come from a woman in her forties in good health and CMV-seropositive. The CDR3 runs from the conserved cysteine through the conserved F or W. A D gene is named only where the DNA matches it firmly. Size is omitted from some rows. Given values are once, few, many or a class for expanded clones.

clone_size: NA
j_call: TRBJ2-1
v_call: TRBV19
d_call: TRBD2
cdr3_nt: TGTGCCAGTGCGGGACTAGCGGACAATGAGCAGTTCTTC
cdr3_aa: CASAGLADNEQFF

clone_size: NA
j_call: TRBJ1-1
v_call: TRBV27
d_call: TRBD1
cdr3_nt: TGTGCCAGCAGTCCGAGGACAGGGGGGCAGAGGGCTTTCTTT
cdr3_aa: CASSPRTGGQRAFF

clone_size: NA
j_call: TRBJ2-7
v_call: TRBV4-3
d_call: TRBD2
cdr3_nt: TGCGCCAGCAGCCAAGAAAGCGGGAGGGCCGCCGAGCAGTACTTC
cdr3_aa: CASSQESGRAAEQYF

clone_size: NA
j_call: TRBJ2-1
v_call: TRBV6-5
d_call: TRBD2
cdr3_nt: TGTGCCAGCAGTTACAGGGGACTAGCGGGGAATGAGCAGTTCTTC
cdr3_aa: CASSYRGLAGNEQFF

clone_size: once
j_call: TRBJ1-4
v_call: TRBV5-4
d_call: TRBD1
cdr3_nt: TGTGCCAGCAGCTCCGGACTACAGGGGGGAAACGAAAAACTGTTTTTT
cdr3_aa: CASSSGLQGGNEKLFF

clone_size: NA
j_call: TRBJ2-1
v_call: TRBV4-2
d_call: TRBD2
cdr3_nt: TGTGCCAGCAGCCAATGGACTAGCGGGAGTCCTGCCTACAATGAGCAGTTCTTC
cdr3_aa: CASSQWTSGSPAYNEQFF

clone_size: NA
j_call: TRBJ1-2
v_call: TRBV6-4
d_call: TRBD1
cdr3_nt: TGTGCCAGCAGCCCAGACAGGGGGCTTGGCTACACCTTC
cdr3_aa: CASSPDRGLGYTF

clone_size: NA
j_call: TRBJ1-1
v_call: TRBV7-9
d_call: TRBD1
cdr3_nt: TGTGCCAGCAGCCCAGGGGGCAAGTTGGCTGAAGCTTTCTTT
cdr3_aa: CASSPGGKLAEAFF

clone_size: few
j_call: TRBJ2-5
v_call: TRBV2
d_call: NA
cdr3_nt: TGTGCCAGCAGCGGGAGACTGTATGGGGAGACGAAGACCCAGTACTTC
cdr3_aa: CASSGRLYGETKTQYF

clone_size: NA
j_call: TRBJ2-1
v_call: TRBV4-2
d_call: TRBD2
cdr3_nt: TGTGCCAGCAGCCAAGCGTTAGCGGGAGCTGCGGACAATGAGCAGTTCTTC
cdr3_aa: CASSQALAGAADNEQFF

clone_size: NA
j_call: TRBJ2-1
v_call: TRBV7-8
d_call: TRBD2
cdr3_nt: TGTGCCAGCAGCTTATTGACTAGCGGGAGTGTTCATGAGCAGTTCTTC
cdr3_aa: CASSLLTSGSVHEQFF

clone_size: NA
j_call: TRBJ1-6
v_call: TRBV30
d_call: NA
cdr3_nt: TGTGCCTGGTCCGGGACTGAGAATTCACCCCTCCACTTT
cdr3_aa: CAWSGTENSPLHF

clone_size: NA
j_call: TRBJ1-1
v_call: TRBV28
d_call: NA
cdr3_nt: TGTGCCAGCAGCTTAATCGACACTGAAGCTTTCTTT
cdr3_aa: CASSLIDTEAFF

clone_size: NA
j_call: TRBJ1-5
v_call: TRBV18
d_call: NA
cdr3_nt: TGTGCCAGCTCACGATTTGTGGAGAATCAGCCCCAGCATTTT
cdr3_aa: CASSRFVENQPQHF

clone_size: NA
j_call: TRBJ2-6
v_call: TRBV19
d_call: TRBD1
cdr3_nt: TGTGCCAGTAGTATACGGACAGGGGGCCTCTCTGGGGCCAACGTCCTGACTTTC
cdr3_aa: CASSIRTGGLSGANVLTF

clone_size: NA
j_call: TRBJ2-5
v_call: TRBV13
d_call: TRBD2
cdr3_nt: TGTGCCAGCAGCTCCTCCCGACTAGCGGGAGAGACCCAGTACTTC
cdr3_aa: CASSSSRLAGETQYF

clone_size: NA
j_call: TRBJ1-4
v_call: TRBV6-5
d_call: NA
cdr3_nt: TGTGCCAGCAGCTTAGTATTTGCAACTAATGAAAAACTGTTTTTT
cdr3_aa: CASSLVFATNEKLFF

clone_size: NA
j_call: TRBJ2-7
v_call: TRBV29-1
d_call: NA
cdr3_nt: TGCAGCGTTGAAGGTGAGGAGGGCTACGAGCAGTACTTC
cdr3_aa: CSVEGEEGYEQYF

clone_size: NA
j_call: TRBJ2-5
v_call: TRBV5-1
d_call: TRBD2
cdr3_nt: TGCGCCAGCAGGAGGAGCGGGGCCAACCAAGAGACCCAGTACTTC
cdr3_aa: CASRRSGANQETQYF

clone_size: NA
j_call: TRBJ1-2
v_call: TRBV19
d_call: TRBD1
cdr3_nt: TGTGCCAGTAGCCTAGGGGGCAGAGCTAACTATGGCTACACCTTC
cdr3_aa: CASSLGGRANYGYTF

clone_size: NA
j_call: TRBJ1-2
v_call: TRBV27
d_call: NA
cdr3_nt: TGTGCCAGCAGTTGGGGGGGGTCAAACTATGGCTACACCTTC
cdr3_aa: CASSWGGSNYGYTF

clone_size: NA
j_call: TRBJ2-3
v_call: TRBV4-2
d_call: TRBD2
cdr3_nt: TGTGCCAGCAGCCCAAGACCGACTAGCGGACGCACAGATACGCAGTATTTT
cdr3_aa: CASSPRPTSGRTDTQYF

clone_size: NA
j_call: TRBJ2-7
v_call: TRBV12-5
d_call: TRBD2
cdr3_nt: TGTGCTAGTGGTTTTAGCCTAGCGGGTCCATCCTACGAGCAGTACTTC
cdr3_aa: CASGFSLAGPSYEQYF

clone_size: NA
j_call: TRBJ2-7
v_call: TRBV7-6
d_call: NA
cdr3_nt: TGTGCCAGCAGCTTAGTCGGTTCCGAGCAGTACTTC
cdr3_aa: CASSLVGSEQYF

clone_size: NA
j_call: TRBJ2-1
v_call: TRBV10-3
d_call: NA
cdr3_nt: TGTGCCATCACCGCCGGTCTAGAGCAGTTCTTC
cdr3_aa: CAITAGLEQFF

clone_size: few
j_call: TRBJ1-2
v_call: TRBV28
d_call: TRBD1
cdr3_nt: TGTGCCAGCAGTTTGGACAGGATTTCCTATGGCTACACCTTC
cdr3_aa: CASSLDRISYGYTF

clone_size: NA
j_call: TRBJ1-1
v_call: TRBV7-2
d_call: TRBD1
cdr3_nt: TGTGCCAGCAGCTTGGACAGGGGGCCAAGAGAAGCTTTCTTT
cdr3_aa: CASSLDRGPREAFF

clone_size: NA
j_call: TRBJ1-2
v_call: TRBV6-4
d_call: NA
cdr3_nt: TGTGCCAGCAGTGACTCGAGTCGGAGGGACTTC
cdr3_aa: CASSDSSRRDF

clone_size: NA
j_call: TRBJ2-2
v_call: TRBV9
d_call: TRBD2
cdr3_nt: TGTGCCAGCAGCGTAGGCCTAGCGGGAGGGCCTAACACCGGGGAGCTGTTTTTT
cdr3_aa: CASSVGLAGGPNTGELFF

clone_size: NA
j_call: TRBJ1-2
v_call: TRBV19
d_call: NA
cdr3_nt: TGTGCCAGTAGTATTTCGGGCCGGGACACCATTCGCCAACAAAACCCCTATGGCTACACCTTC
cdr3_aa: CASSISGRDTIRQQNPYGYTF

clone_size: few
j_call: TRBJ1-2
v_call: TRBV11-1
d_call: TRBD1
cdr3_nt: TGTGCCAGCAGCCTCACGACGGGACAGGGGCCACTATTCTATGGCTACACCTTC
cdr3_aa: CASSLTTGQGPLFYGYTF

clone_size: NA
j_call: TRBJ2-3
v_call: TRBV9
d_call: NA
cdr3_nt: TGTGCCAGCAGCTGGGGGGAGAGAGATACGCAGTATTTT
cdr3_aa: CASSWGERDTQYF

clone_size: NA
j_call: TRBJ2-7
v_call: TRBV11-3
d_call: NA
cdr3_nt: TGTGCCAGCAGCTCGCGGGGAGTGAACGAGCAGTACTTC
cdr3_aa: CASSSRGVNEQYF

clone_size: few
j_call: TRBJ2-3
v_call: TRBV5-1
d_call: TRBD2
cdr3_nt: TGCGCCAGCAGCGCTAGCGGGAGGGAAGGTACGCAGTATTTT
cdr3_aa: CASSASGREGTQYF

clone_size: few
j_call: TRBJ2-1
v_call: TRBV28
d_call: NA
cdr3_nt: TGTGCCAGCAGCTCTAATCCTCGGGGTGAGCAGTTCTTC
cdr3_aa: CASSSNPRGEQFF

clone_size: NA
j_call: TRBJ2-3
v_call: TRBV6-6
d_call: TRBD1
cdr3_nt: TGTGCCAGCAGTCCACAGGGGGCCCACCGCACAGATACGCAGTATTTT
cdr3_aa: CASSPQGAHRTDTQYF

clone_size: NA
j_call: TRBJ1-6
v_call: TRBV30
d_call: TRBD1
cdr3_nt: TGTGCCTGGAGTGCGCCACAGGGGTTGTTGCCCCTCCACTTT
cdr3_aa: CAWSAPQGLLPLHF

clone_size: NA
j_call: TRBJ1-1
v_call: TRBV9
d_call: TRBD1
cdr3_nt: TGTGCCAGCAGCGTAGTGGCGACAGGGGCCGCTATGAACACTGAAGCTTTCTTT
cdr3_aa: CASSVVATGAAMNTEAFF

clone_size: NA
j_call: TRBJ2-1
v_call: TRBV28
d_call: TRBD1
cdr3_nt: TGTGCCAGCAGTCCCTCCGGGGACAGGTTTTCCTACAATGAGCAGTTCTTC
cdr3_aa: CASSPSGDRFSYNEQFF

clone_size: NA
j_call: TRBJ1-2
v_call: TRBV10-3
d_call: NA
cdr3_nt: TGTGCCATCAGTGAGTCGAGTGGGAGGGGAAACTATGGCTACACCTTC
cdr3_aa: CAISESSGRGNYGYTF

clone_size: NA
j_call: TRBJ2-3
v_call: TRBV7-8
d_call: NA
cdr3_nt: TGTGCCAGCGGATTCGGGGCAGATACGCAGTATTTT
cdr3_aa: CASGFGADTQYF

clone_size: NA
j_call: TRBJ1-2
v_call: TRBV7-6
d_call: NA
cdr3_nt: TGTGCCAGCAGCTTAGGTCAGGACTATGGCTACACCTTC
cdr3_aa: CASSLGQDYGYTF

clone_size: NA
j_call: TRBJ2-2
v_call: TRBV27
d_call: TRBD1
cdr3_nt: TGTGCCAGCAGTTCACAGGGGGCTCGAACCGGGGAGCTGTTTTTT
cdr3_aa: CASSSQGARTGELFF

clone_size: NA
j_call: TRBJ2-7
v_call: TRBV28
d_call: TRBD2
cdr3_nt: TGTGCCAGCAGTTCCCCTAGCGGCCCCTCGCTGGGGCAGTACTTC
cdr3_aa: CASSSPSGPSLGQYF

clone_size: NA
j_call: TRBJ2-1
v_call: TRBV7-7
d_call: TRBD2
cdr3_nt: TGTGCCAGCAGCTTATCTAGCGGGGCCTACAATGAGCAGTTCTTC
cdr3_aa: CASSLSSGAYNEQFF

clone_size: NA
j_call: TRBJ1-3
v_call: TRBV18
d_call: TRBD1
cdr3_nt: TGTGCCAGCTCACCAATTGAGGGGGCGCTGGGAAACACCATATATTTT
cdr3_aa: CASSPIEGALGNTIYF

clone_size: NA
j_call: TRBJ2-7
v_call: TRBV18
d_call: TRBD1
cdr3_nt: TGTGCCAGCTCACCGGGGCTACAGGGGAACGAGCAGTACTTC
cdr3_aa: CASSPGLQGNEQYF

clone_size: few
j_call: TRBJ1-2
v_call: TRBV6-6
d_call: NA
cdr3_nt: TGTGCCACCACCTCGGGGGGTAACTATGGCTACACCTTC
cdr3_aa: CATTSGGNYGYTF

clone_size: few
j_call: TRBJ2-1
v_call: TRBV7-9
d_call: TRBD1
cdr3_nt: TGTTCCAGCAGCTCCCCTTCGGGACAGGTCTACAATGAGCAGTTCTTC
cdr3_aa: CSSSSPSGQVYNEQFF

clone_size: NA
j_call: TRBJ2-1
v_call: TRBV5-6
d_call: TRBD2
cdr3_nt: TGTGCCAGCAGCTTGGGTCCCACTAGCGCGGCGGTCGATGAGCAGTTCTTC
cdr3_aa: CASSLGPTSAAVDEQFF

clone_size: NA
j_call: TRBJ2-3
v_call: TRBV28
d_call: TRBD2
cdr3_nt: TGTGCCAGCAGGACCGGGACTAGCGGGAGCAATACGCAGTATTTT
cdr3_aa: CASRTGTSGSNTQYF